A selection of T cell receptor beta chains follows, all from one sample in a study of cytomegalovirus exposure and HLA in healthy donors. This table comes from immunoSEQ multiplex PCR, and its TCRdb copy is limited to in-frame clones, with some not included. Its listing shows roughly 100,000 clones. Sequenced input: PBMCs. Every receptor here comes from a man in his forties or fifties in good health and CMV-seropositive. The conserved cysteine and the conserved F or W are not part of the CDR3 here. The order of the fields is V gene, J gene, CDR3 protein.

TRBV6-4	TRBJ2-3	ASSDRAGGSTDTQY
TRBV4-3	TRBJ2-1	ASSQALAGSYNEQF
TRBV29-1	TRBJ2-3	SVLSGDTQY
TRBV4-1	TRBJ2-5	ASSQGQGRKETQY
TRBV7-9	TRBJ2-5	ASSFGPQETQY
TRBV6-5	TRBJ1-1	ASSYSAAPRTEAF
TRBV5-1	TRBJ1-2	ASSGTAPIYGYT
TRBV5-1	TRBJ1-2	ASSSMERAGGHGYT
TRBV18	TRBJ1-5	ASSPNRDNQPQH
TRBV11-3	TRBJ2-1	ASSARILAGPSYNEQF
TRBV19	TRBJ1-5	ASSIGWQRSNQPQH
TRBV9	TRBJ2-2	ASTRQGGTGELF
TRBV11-2	TRBJ1-5	ASSLFGQADQPQH
TRBV6-5	TRBJ1-1	ASRPRLLNTEAF
TRBV9	TRBJ1-1	ASSADSRVSSGEAF
TRBV7-2	TRBJ1-4	ASSLAGANEKLF
TRBV27	TRBJ1-1	ASSLIRGTMNTEAF
TRBV6-6	TRBJ2-7	ASSPGQGKYEQY
TRBV4-3	TRBJ1-5	ASSRDSYQPQH
TRBV11-3	TRBJ1-5	ASSPLFGQPQH
TRBV19	TRBJ2-7	ASSPLGTSYEQY
TRBV6-5	TRBJ2-7	ASSYHRGYEQY
TRBV29-1	TRBJ2-1	SIRTSGAYNEQF
TRBV7-8	TRBJ2-7	ASSLATSGSYEQY
TRBV5-1	TRBJ2-1	ASSLVEREPNEQF
TRBV25-1	TRBJ1-2	ASSETDRAYGYT
TRBV10-1	TRBJ2-7	ASSEETGASYEQY
TRBV5-1	TRBJ2-5	ASSSTVGRATQY
TRBV6-5	TRBJ1-1	ASRGTDTEAF
TRBV5-4	TRBJ1-3	ASSLGQSGNTIY
TRBV30	TRBJ2-7	AWARSRVVEQY
TRBV5-1	TRBJ2-2	ASSLNGGLAGTGELF
TRBV7-2	TRBJ1-1	ASSPDRETEAF
TRBV29-1	TRBJ1-1	SGGGWNTEAF